A single sample is the source of the 10 T cell receptor beta chains below, sequenced in a study of shared clonotypes between healthy human individuals (dated by TCRdb to the early 2020s). For the CD8 naive samples, CD45RO-negative cells were positively selected for CCR7, yielding a CD45RA+CCR7+ population from which TemRA cells were excluded. Library generation was performed with the immunoSEQ multiplex PCR assay. In its TCRdb copy, this immuneACCESS table keeps in-frame sequences only and misses some clones. Where compared with another copy, unresolved V genes explain less than half of these, and the others have no known cause. The sample has over 2 million clones on record, about 95% of them singletons. The ten largest make up 0.9% to 1.4% of the sample. The sequenced sample was naive CD8+ T cells sorted from blood. The cell subset or site label here, explained by the study, means: CD45RA+CCR7+. The receptor set was obtained from a man younger than 35 in good health.

V and J are TRBV27 and TRBJ2-7, with D possibly being TRBD1 (5 bases). Trimming cost V 6 bases and J 3 bases, with 15 bases left between them. This CDR3 has 14 amino acids. Per germline, CDR1 MNHEY and CDR2 SMNVEV (reference sequence). The CDR3 loop reads CASSFGAVGYEQYF. CDR3 coding DNA: TGTGCCAGCAGCTTTGGGGCGGTTGGCTACGAGCAGTACTTC.

The gene calls are TRBV29-1 and TRBJ2-4; 7 positions match TRBD2. With V trimmed by 6 bases and J by 6 bases, 8 bases remained unmatched. Germline CDR1 is SQVTM and CDR2 is ANQGSEA. This CDR3 region has 13 residues. The CDR3 nucleotides are TGCAGCGTGGGGGGGACGGTCCTAAACATTCAGTACTTC. Amino acids: CSVGGTVLNIQYF.

This sequence joins TRBV20-1 and TRBJ2-7; D gene uncertain. This CDR3 is 10 amino acids long. Germline V gives CDR1 DFQATT, CDR2 SNEGSKA (reference sequence). V lost 5 bases and J 7 bases, leaving 9 bases between the germline ends. The CDR3 loop reads CSALAVEQYF. The DNA of the CDR3 is TGCAGTGCTCTCGCAGTTGAGCAGTACTTC.

A note on this clone: A much larger clone differs from this one at a single base, so this may be a read error. V and J are TRBV27 and TRBJ2-2; D unresolved. CDR3 length: 14 amino acids. Germline V gene data show CDR1 as MNHEY and CDR2 as SMNVEV (reference sequence). Trimming pared 4 bases from V and 1 base from J, leaving 7 bases between. The CDR3: CASSYRQNTGELFF. In DNA form, the CDR3 reads TGTGCCAGCAGTTACAGACAGAACACCGGGGAGCTGTTTTTT.

The chain employs TRBV5-1 and TRBJ1-1; no clear D. Trimming took off 6 bases at V and 8 bases at J, with 17 bases between the two ends. There are 13 residues in the CDR3. Germline values: CDR1 SGHRS, CDR2 YFSETQ. This CDR3 reads CASTVETSLEAFF. Here the CDR3 DNA reads TGCGCCAGCACGGTGGAGACGTCCTTAGAAGCTTTCTTT.

The chain has TRBV4-3 and TRBJ2-5, with D perhaps TRBD2 (5 bases). V lost 4 bases, J lost 1 base, and 7 bases lay in between. From germline, CDR1 is LGHNA and CDR2 YSLEER. The CDR3 is 13 amino acids. The CDR3 DNA follows: TGCGCCAGCAGCCGGAGGACCCAAGAGACCCAGTACTTC. Translation gives CASSRRTQETQYF.

The genes are TRBV6-1 and TRBJ2-1; no definite D call. Trimming shortened V by 8 bases and J by 1 base, and 12 bases separated the two germline ends. CDR3 length: 14 amino acids. Looked up from germline, CDR1 is MNHNS and CDR2 is SASEGT. DNA for the CDR3: TGTGCCAGCTCACCGACTGGTTCCTACAATGAGCAGTTCTTC. Translation gives CASSPTGSYNEQFF.

V gene TRBV19 combines with J gene TRBJ2-3, with D tentatively TRBD1 (8 bases). This CDR3 comprises 15 residues. Trimming cost V 4 bases and J 3 bases, with 14 bases left between them. In germline, CDR1 is LNHDA, CDR2 SQIVND (reference sequence). CDR3 region: CASSTTGEGTDTQYF. CDR3 sequence (DNA): TGTGCCAGTAGTACGACAGGGGAGGGGACAGATACGCAGTATTTT.

This chain's CDR3 is CASSLSTRADEQFF. The CDR3 DNA is TGTGCCAGCAGTTTATCGACTCGTGCGGATGAGCAGTTCTTC. The chain has TRBV27 and TRBJ2-1; D is uncertain. The CDR3 is 14 amino acids. V was clipped by 0 bases and J by 8 bases, with 11 bases between them. Germline V gene lookup returns CDR1 MNHEY and CDR2 SMNVEV (reference sequence).

A single count supports this clone. The same CDR3 can be traced to other DNA sequences in this sample. In nucleotides, the CDR3 is TGTGCCAGCAGTGTAGGCCGTACCTACGAGCAGTACTTC. This gives the protein CASSVGRTYEQYF. V is TRBV2 and J is TRBJ2-7; D ambiguous. This CDR3 comprises 13 residues. The V end lost 4 bases, the J end lost 2 bases, and 9 bases lay between the germline ends. Germline V gene sequence: CDR1 SNHLY, CDR2 FYNNEI.